The 17 T cell receptor beta chains listed next were all sequenced from one sample in a study of CD8 T cells in Susac syndrome. Random hexamers were used to reverse transcribe an amount of roughly 0.45 to 1 ug RNA. Each CDR3 protein gets one entry after TCRdb re-called the immunoSEQ multiplex PCR reads with MiXCR. The table records about 71,000 distinct CDR3 sequences, 93% of them present only once. The sequenced material came from CD4+ T cells from PBMCs. The receptor source for this set is a human donor with Susac syndrome.

This rearrangement joins TRBV12-3 or TRBV12-4 to TRBJ1-2, with TRBD1 identical over 7 bases. The J segment lost 8 bases and the V segment lost 7 bases, leaving 10 bases of the junction unmatched. CDR3 length: 13 residues. This CDR3 reads CASTAEGAGGYTF. In DNA form, the CDR3 reads TGTGCCAGCACCGCGGAGGGGGCCGGCGGCTACACCTTC.

The chain combines TRBV5-1 with TRBJ2-5; tentatively, D is TRBD2 (6 bases). The CDR3 has 14 amino acids. Germline loops: CDR1 SGHRS, CDR2 YFSETQ. The V end was cut by 4 bases, the J end by 3 bases, with 13 bases between. The CDR3 DNA follows: TGCGCCAGCAGCGGCGGGGCGTATGAAGAGACCCAGTACTTC. It codes for CASSGGAYEETQYF.

This chain joins TRBV5-1 and TRBJ1-6; no reliable D call. Germline CDR1 reads SGHRS; CDR2 reads YFSETQ. Trimming cost V 0 bases and J 8 bases, with 9 bases left between them. The CDR3 has 14 residues. CDR3 DNA: TGCGCCAGCAGCTTGGGGAGGGATGATTCACCCCTCCACTTT. Translation gives CASSLGRDDSPLHF.

The chain joins TRBV3-1 to TRBJ2-7; no reliable D call. CDR1 and CDR2 from the germline V gene are LGHDT and YNNKEL (reference sequence). The CDR3 totals 13 residues. Trimming stripped 1 base from V and 6 bases from J, with 10 bases between. This CDR3 reads CASSQGAGGEQYF. CDR3 coding DNA: TGTGCCAGCAGCCAAGGGGCAGGTGGCGAGCAGTACTTC.

The chain combines TRBV29-1 with TRBJ1-5; maybe TRBD1 (5 bases). The CDR3 covers 12 residues. Germline assignment: CDR1 SQVTM and CDR2 ANQGSEA. CDR3: CSAAGWNQPQHF. The CDR3 DNA reads TGCAGTGCGGCAGGGTGGAATCAGCCCCAGCATTTT.

This clonotype was seen once. This chain connects TRBV20-1 to TRBJ1-6, with D uncertain. This CDR3 comprises 15 residues. V lost 5 bases, J lost 0 bases, and 11 bases lay in between. Germline values: CDR1 DFQATT, CDR2 SNEGSKA (reference sequence). In DNA form, the CDR3 reads TGCAGTGCTGAGGCCCCAGGCTCCTATAATTCACCCCTCCACTTT. Translated: CSAEAPGSYNSPLHF.

This sequence joins TRBV20-1 and TRBJ2-7; D not certain. Germline V lookup: CDR1 DFQATT, CDR2 SNEGSKA (reference sequence). V was trimmed by 6 bases and J by 4 bases, leaving 19 bases between them. The CDR3 has 14 amino acids. CDR3 sequence reads: CSALSTGSSYEQYF. CDR3 sequence (DNA): TGCAGTGCCCTATCCACCGGGTCCTCGTACGAGCAGTACTTC.

The chain has TRBV30 and TRBJ1-2; no reliable D call. This CDR3 contains 14 residues. Trimming took off 3 bases at V and 8 bases at J, with 19 bases between the two ends. CDR1 is GTSNPN, CDR2 SVGIG, per germline (reference sequence). The CDR3 nucleotides read TGTGCCTGGAGGGGATCCGGCCCCTCCGCGGGCTACACCTTC. It specifies CAWRGSGPSAGYTF.

This sequence joins TRBV2 and TRBJ2-5; 7 positions match TRBD2. The CDR3 sequence is 12 residues long. V lost 8 bases, J lost 5 bases, and 5 bases stayed unmatched. The germline gives CDR1 SNHLY, CDR2 FYNNEI. The CDR3 nucleotides are TGTGCCAGCGGCGTGGGAGGGGAGACCCAGTACTTC. This codes for CASGVGGETQYF.

This chain links TRBV5-1 with TRBJ2-1; possibly TRBD1 for D (5 bases). This CDR3 comprises 18 residues. Germline V lookup: CDR1 SGHRS, CDR2 YFSETQ. The V end lost 4 bases, the J end lost 0 bases, and 20 bases lay between the germline ends. CDR3 nucleotides: TGCGCCAGCAGCCTTTCCTATGGGGCTCCGTCCTCCTACAATGAGCAGTTCTTC. This gives the protein CASSLSYGAPSSYNEQFF. Full variable domain (remainder filled in from reference TRBV5-1 and TRBJ2-1): KAGVTQTPRYLIKTRGQQVTLSCSPISGHRSVSWYQQTPGQGLQFLFEYFSETQRNKGNFPGRFSGRQFSNSRSEMNVSTLELGDSALYLCASSLSYGAPSSYNEQFFGPGTRLTVL.

The genes are TRBV20-1 and TRBJ2-5, with 8 bases fitting TRBD1. The CDR3 runs 14 residues. CDR1 and CDR2 (germline): DFQATT, SNEGSKA (reference sequence). V shed 1 base, J shed 4 bases, and the junction held 5 bases outside the gene matches. CDR3 bases: TGCAGTGCTAGAGGGGAAACAGGGGGAGAGACCCAGTACTTC. This codes for CSARGETGGETQYF.

V gene TRBV9 combines with J gene TRBJ2-3, with TRBD2 identical over 9 bases. After removal of 0 bases from V and 4 bases from J, the junction contained 0 bases not matched to a gene. Germline-derived CDR1 and CDR2 are SGDLS and YYNGEE. This CDR3 comprises 14 residues. CDR3 bases: TGTGCCAGCAGCGTAGGACTAGCGGCAGATACGCAGTATTTT. Translation: CASSVGLAADTQYF.

The genes are TRBV4-3 and TRBJ1-5; D remains unclear. V shed 4 bases and J shed 4 bases, with 20 bases lying between them. The CDR3 totals 17 residues. The V gene's germline CDR1 is LGHNA and CDR2 YSLEER. DNA for the CDR3: TGCGCCAGCAGCCCCCCGCAAGGGTCTGGAGTTAATCAGCCCCAGCATTTT. Its protein product is CASSPPQGSGVNQPQHF.

The chain couples TRBV28 to TRBJ1-4; D is possibly TRBD1 (6 bases). V was shortened by 5 bases and J by 8 bases, with 12 bases between the two germline ends. Germline V gives CDR1 MDHEN, CDR2 SYDVKM. This CDR3 region has 13 residues. The CDR3 DNA follows: TGTGCCAGCAGTACAGGGCCGGAAGAAAAACTGTTTTTT. Translated, it gives CASSTGPEEKLFF.

The chain couples TRBV7-2 to TRBJ2-3; TRBD2 agrees at 7 bases. From germline, CDR1 is SGHTA and CDR2 FQGNSA. CDR3 length: 16 amino acids. V lost 5 bases to trimming and J lost 4 bases; unmatched junction nucleotides: 12. The CDR3 sequence: CASSPPGLVSSDTQYF. The CDR3 DNA is TGTGCCAGCAGCCCACCCGGACTAGTTAGCTCAGATACGCAGTATTTT.

V and J are TRBV18 and TRBJ2-1; tentatively, D is TRBD1 or TRBD2 (5 bases each). This CDR3 has 17 amino acids. Trimming removed 4 bases from V and 5 bases from J, with 21 bases in between. Germline CDR1 KGHSH, CDR2 LQKENI. The CDR3 reads CASSLRHRDQPHNEQFF. The CDR3 coding sequence is TGTGCCAGCTCACTTCGACACCGGGACCAACCTCACAATGAGCAGTTCTTC.

The DNA for the CDR3 is TGTGCCAGCAGTGGACAGGGAGGGGGGACCCAGTACTTC. Residues: CASSGQGGGTQYF. The chain links TRBV12-3 or TRBV12-4 to TRBJ2-5, with D perhaps matching TRBD1 (8 bases). V lost 5 bases and J lost 7, with 14 bases in between. This CDR3 is 13 amino acids long.